The 7 T cell receptor beta chains presented below share a single source sample, sequenced in a study of blood T cell repertoires in COVID-19. Clones were sequenced by immunoSEQ multiplex PCR, and TCRdb holds only the in-frame ones, with some missing. The sample gives 200,000 to 250,000 clones, almost 85% of which show up once; roughly 15% is in the top ten. The source material was PBMCs or T cells enriched from blood (not recorded which). The origin of the receptors is a man aged 35 to 55 who had recovered from COVID-19.

The CDR3 DNA reads TGTGCCAGCAGTTACAATAGCCTGGTTGGAATTCCCCCACCAATCTACGAGCAGTACTTC. Its translation is CASSYNSLVGIPPPIYEQYF. J is TRBJ2-7 and V is TRBV6-2 or TRBV6-3, with no clear D. V shed 2 bases and J shed 3 bases, with 29 bases lying between them. The CDR3 loop spans 20 amino acids. Germline assignment: CDR1 MNHEY and CDR2 SVGEGT.

J is TRBJ2-2 and V is TRBV29-1, with a weak D call TRBD2 (6 bases). The germline gives CDR1 SQVTM, CDR2 ANQGSEA. The CDR3 totals 14 residues. With 5 bases removed from V and 5 bases from J, the gap between germline ends came to 15 bases. CDR3 amino acids: CSVSRETETGELFF. CDR3 in DNA: TGCAGCGTTAGCCGGGAGACTGAGACCGGGGAGCTGTTTTTT.

This clone was picked up a small number of times. The rearrangement joins TRBV10-3 to TRBJ2-2; D might be TRBD1 (7 bases). CDR3 length: 14 residues. The V and J ends lost 8 bases and 5 bases respectively, with 15 bases between them. Germline CDR1 reads ENHRY; CDR2 reads SYGVKD. CDR3 coding DNA: TGTGCCATCCAGGGGGGCTCAAAGACCGGGGAGCTGTTTTTT. Residues: CAIQGGSKTGELFF.

The chain employs TRBV4-3 and TRBJ2-1; 7 positions agree with TRBD2. This CDR3 contains 18 residues. Germline CDR1 reads LGHNA; CDR2 reads YSLEER. The V segment lost 2 bases and the J segment 0 bases; nucleotides outside the gene matches: 10. The CDR3 is CASSQNALAAPSYNEQFF. The CDR3 DNA reads TGCGCCAGCAGCCAAAACGCTCTAGCGGCACCCTCCTACAATGAGCAGTTCTTC.

The chain employs TRBV11-1 and TRBJ2-3; D is possibly TRBD2 (5 bases). Between the trimmed V and J ends, which lost 5 bases and 6 bases, there was a span of 15 bases. The CDR3 totals 14 residues. Germline V CDR1 and CDR2: SGHAT, FQDESV (reference sequence). CDR3 protein: CASSHRGYADTQYF. For the CDR3, the DNA is TGTGCCAGCAGCCATCGGGGTTATGCGGATACGCAGTATTTT.

This clone was seen just once. The J gene is TRBJ2-2, the V gene TRBV11-2; 7 bases agree with TRBD2. After removal of 1 base from V and 0 bases from J, the junction contained 5 bases not matched to a gene. The CDR3 has 17 residues. Germline-derived CDR1 and CDR2 are SGHAT and FQNNGV. CDR3 in amino acids: CASSLVGSGANTGELFF. The CDR3 bases are TGTGCCAGCAGCTTAGTGGGGAGCGGGGCGAACACCGGGGAGCTGTTTTTT.

The chain carries TRBV5-1 and TRBJ1-1; D not resolved. Germline assignment: CDR1 SGHRS and CDR2 YFSETQ. Trimming pared 2 bases from V and 0 bases from J, leaving 11 bases between. The CDR3 sequence is 15 residues long. CDR3 sequence (DNA): TGCGCCAGCAGCTTTAGCCAGACCATGAACACTGAAGCTTTCTTT. Residues: CASSFSQTMNTEAFF.